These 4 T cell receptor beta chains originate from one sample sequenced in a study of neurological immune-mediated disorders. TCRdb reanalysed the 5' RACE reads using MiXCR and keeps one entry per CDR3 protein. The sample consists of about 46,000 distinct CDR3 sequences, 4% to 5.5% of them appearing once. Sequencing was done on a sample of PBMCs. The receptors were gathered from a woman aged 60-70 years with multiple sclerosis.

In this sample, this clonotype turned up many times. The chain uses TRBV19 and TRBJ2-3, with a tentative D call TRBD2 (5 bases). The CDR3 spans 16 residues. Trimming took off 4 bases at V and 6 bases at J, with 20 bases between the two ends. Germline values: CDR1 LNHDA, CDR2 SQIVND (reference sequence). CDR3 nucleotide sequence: TGTGCCAGTAGTACGGAGACCCGACGAGGAGGCGATACGCAGTATTTT. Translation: CASSTETRRGGDTQYF.

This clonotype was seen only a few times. The CDR3 protein is CASSSDRETQYF. CDR3 sequence (DNA): TGTGCCAGCAGCTCTGACCGGGAGACCCAGTACTTC. V gene TRBV5-6 combines with J gene TRBJ2-5; no clear D gene. Trimming shortened V by 3 bases and J by 5 bases, and 8 bases separated the two germline ends. Per the germline V gene, CDR1 is SGHDT and CDR2 is YYEEEE. CDR3 length: 12 residues. Filled out from reference TRBV5-6 and TRBJ2-5, the complete variable domain reads DAGVTQSPTHLIKTRGQQVTLRCSPKSGHDTVSWYQQALGQGPQFIFQYYEEEERQRGNFPDRFSGHQFPNYSSELNVNALLLGDSALYLCASSSDRETQYFGPGTRLLVL.

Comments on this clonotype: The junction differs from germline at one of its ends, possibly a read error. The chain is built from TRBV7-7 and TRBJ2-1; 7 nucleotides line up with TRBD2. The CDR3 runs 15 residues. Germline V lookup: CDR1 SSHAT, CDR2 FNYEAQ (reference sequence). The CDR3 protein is CASSNGLGEGYEQFF. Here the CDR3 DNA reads TGTGCTAGCAGCAACGGACTAGGAGAGGGGTATGAGCAGTTCTTC.

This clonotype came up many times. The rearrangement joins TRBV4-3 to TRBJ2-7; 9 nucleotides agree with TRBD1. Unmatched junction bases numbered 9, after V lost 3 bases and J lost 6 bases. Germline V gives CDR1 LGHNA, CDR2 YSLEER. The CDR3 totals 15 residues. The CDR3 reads CASSQSPGQGFEQYF. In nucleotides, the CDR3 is TGCGCCAGCAGCCAGAGCCCGGGACAGGGATTCGAGCAGTACTTC.